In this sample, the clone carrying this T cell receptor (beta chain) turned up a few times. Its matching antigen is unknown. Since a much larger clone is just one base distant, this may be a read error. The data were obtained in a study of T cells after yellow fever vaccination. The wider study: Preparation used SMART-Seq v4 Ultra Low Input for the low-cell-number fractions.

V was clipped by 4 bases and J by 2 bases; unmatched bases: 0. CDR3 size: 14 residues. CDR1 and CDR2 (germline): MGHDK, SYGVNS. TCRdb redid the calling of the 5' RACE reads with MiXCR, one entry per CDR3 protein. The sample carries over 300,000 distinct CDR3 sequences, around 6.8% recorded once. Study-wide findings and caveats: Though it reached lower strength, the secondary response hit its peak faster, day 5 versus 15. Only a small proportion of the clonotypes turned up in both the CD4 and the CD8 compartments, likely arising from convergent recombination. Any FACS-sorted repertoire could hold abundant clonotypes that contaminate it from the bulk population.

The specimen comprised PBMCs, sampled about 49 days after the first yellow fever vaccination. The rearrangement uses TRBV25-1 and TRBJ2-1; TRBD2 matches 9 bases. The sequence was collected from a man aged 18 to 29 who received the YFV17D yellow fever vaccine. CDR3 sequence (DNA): TGTGCCAGCAGTGTAGCGGGGGCCTACAATGAGCAGTTCTTC. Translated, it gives CASSVAGAYNEQFF.